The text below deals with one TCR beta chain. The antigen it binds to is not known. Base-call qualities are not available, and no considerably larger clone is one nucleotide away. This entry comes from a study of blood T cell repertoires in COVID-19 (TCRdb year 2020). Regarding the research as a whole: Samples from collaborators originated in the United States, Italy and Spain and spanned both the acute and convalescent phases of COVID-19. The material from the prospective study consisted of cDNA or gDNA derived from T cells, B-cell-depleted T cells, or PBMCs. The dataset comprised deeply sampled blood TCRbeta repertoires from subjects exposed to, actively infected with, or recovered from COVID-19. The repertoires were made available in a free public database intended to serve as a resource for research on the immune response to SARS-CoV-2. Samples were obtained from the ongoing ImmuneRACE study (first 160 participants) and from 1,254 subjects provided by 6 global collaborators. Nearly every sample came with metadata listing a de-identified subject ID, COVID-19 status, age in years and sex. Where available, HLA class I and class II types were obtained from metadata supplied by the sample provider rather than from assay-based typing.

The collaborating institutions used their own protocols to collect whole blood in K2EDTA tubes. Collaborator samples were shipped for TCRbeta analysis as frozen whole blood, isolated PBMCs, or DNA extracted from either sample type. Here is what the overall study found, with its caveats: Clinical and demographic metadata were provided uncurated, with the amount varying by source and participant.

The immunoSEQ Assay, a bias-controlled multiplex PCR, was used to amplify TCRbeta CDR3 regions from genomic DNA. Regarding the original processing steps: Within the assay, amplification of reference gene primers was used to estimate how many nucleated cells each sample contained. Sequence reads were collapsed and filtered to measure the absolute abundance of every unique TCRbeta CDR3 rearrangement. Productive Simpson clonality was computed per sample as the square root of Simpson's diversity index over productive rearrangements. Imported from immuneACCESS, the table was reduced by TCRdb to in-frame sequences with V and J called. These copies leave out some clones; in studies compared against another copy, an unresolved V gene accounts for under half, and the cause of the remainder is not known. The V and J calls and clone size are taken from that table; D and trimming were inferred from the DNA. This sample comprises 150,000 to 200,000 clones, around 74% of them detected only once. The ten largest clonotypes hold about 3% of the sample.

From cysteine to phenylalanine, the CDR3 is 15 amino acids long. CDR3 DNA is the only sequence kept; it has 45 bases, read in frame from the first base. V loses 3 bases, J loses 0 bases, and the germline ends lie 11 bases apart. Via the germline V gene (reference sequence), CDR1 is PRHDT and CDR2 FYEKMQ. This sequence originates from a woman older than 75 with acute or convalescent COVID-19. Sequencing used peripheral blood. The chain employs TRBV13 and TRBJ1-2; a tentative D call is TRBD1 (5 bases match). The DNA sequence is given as TGTGCCAGCAGCTTGCAGGGCAGCCCTAACTATGGCTACACCTTC. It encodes CASSLQGSPNYGYTF.